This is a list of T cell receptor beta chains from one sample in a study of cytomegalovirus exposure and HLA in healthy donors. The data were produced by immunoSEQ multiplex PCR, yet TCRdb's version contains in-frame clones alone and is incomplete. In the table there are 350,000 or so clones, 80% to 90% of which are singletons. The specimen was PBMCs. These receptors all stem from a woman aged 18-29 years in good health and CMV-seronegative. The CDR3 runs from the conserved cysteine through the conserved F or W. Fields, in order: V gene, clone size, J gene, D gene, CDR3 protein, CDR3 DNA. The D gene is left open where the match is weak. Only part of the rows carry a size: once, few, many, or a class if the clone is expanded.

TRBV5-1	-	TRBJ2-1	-	CASSMAAYNEQFF	TGCGCCAGCAGTATGGCGGCCTACAATGAGCAGTTCTTC
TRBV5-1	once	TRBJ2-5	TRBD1	CASSRGQGGETQYF	TGCGCCAGCAGCCGGGGACAGGGCGGAGAGACCCAGTACTTC
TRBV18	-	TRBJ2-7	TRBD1	CASSPGTGGYEQYF	TGTGCCAGCTCACCAGGGACAGGGGGCTACGAGCAGTACTTC
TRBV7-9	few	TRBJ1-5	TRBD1	CASSSYPPQGASQPQHF	TGTGCCAGCAGCTCGTACCCTCCACAGGGGGCAAGTCAGCCCCAGCATTTT
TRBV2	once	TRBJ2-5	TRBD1	CASSPTGEETQYF	TGTGCCAGCAGCCCGACAGGGGAAGAGACCCAGTACTTC
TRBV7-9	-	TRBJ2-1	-	CASSRRDFYNEQFF	TGTGCCAGCAGCCGCCGGGACTTTTACAATGAGCAGTTCTTC
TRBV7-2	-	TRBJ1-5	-	CASSLAGLGNQPQHF	TGTGCCAGCAGCTTAGCGGGCTTGGGCAATCAGCCCCAGCATTTT
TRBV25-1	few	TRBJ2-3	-	CASSESLEGSTDTQYF	TGTGCCAGCAGTGAAAGTTTGGAGGGTAGCACAGATACGCAGTATTTT
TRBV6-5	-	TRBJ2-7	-	CASNAGTREQYF	TGTGCCAGCAACGCCGGGACACGAGAGCAGTACTTC
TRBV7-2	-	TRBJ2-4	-	CASAMRDSKNIQYF	TGTGCCAGCGCCATGCGGGACAGCAAAAACATTCAGTACTTC
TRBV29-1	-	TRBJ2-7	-	CSVRPNDNEQYF	TGCAGCGTGAGGCCTAACGATAACGAGCAGTACTTC
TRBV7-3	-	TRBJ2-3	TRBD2	CASSQGLAGPDTQYF	TGTGCCAGCAGCCAAGGACTAGCGGGACCAGATACGCAGTATTTT
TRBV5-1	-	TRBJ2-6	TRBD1	CASSFGTGGSGANVLTF	TGCGCCAGCAGCTTTGGGACAGGGGGCTCTGGGGCCAACGTCCTGACTTTC
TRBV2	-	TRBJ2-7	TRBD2	CASCLLGREGREQYF	TGTGCCAGCTGTTTGCTCGGGAGGGAGGGGAGGGAGCAGTACTTC
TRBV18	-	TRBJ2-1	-	CASSLGLHNEQFF	TGTGCCAGCTCACTCGGACTGCATAATGAGCAGTTCTTC
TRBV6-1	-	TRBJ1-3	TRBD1	CASSGQGSGNTIYF	TGTGCCAGCAGTGGACAGGGTTCTGGAAACACCATATATTTT
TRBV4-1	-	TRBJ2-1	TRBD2	CASSQEETSAFNEQFF	TGCGCCAGCAGCCAAGAGGAGACTAGCGCTTTTAATGAGCAGTTCTTC
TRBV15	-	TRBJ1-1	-	CATSREGHTEAFF	TGTGCCACCAGCAGAGAGGGGCACACTGAAGCTTTCTTT
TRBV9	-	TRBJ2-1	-	CASSVGAGDHNEQFF	TGTGCCAGCAGCGTAGGGGCAGGGGACCACAATGAGCAGTTCTTC
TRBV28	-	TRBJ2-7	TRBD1	CASSPPGQGLYEQYF	TGTGCCAGCAGTCCACCGGGACAGGGCCTCTACGAGCAGTACTTC
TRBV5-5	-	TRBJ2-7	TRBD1	CASSLVGTGVREGYEQYF	TGTGCCAGCAGCTTGGTGGGGACAGGGGTCCGCGAGGGATACGAGCAGTACTTC
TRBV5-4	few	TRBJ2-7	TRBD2	CASSFISGSRSYEQYF	TGTGCCAGCAGCTTCATTAGCGGGAGCCGATCGTACGAGCAGTACTTC
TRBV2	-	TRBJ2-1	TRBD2	CASSDYPSGYNEQFF	TGTGCCAGCAGTGATTACCCTAGCGGTTACAATGAGCAGTTCTTC
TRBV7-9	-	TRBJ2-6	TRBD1	CASSFDRGIVLTF	TGTGCCAGCAGCTTTGACAGGGGGATCGTCCTGACTTTC
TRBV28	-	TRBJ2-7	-	CASSTGPYEQYF	TGTGCCAGCAGTACAGGACCCTACGAGCAGTACTTC
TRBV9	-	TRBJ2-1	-	CASTELAQDNEQFF	TGTGCCAGCACAGAACTAGCCCAAGACAATGAGCAGTTCTTC
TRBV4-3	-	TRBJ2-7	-	CASSQVLSYEQYF	TGCGCCAGCAGCCAAGTCCTCTCCTACGAGCAGTACTTC
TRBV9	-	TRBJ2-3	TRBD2	CASSPSGRTDTQYF	TGTGCCAGCAGCCCCAGCGGGAGGACAGATACGCAGTATTTT
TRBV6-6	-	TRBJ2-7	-	CASSYSNDGGEYF	TGTGCCAGCAGTTACTCGAACGACGGGGGAGAGTACTTC
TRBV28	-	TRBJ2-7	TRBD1	CASSLLSDRGYEQYF	TGTGCCAGCAGTTTATTATCGGACAGGGGCTACGAGCAGTACTTC
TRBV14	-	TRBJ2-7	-	CASSQTPGFYEQYF	TGTGCCAGCAGCCAAACCCCCGGGTTCTACGAGCAGTACTTC
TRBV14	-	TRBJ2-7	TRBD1	CASSRDGTGPLRYF	TGTGCCAGCAGTCGGGACGGGACAGGCCCCCTTCGGTACTTC
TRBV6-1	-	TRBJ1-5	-	CASSEWLTGSGNQPQHF	TGTGCCAGCAGTGAATGGTTGACGGGGTCGGGCAATCAGCCCCAGCATTTT
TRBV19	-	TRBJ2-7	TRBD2	CASSRTSGPRLYEQYF	TGTGCCAGTAGTCGGACTAGCGGGCCCCGCCTCTACGAGCAGTACTTC
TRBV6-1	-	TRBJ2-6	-	CASSDAGSGANVLTF	TGTGCCAGCAGTGACGCAGGCTCTGGGGCCAACGTCCTGACTTTC
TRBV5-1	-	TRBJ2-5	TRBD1	CASYDRAQETQYF	TGCGCCAGCTACGACAGGGCCCAAGAGACCCAGTACTTC
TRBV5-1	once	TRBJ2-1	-	CASSLEGHTYNEQFF	TGCGCCAGCAGCTTGGAGGGACACACCTACAATGAGCAGTTCTTC
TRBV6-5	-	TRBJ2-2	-	CASSYFQTGELFF	TGTGCCAGCAGTTACTTTCAGACCGGGGAGCTGTTTTTT
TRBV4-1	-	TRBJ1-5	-	CASSQRGSNQPQHF	TGCGCCAGCAGCCAAAGGGGAAGCAATCAGCCCCAGCATTTT
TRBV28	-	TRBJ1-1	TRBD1	CASSLLGTGDTEAFF	TGTGCCAGCAGTTTATTGGGGACAGGGGACACTGAAGCTTTCTTT
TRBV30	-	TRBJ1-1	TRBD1	CAWSAPGQVTTEAFF	TGTGCCTGGAGTGCACCCGGACAGGTGACCACTGAAGCTTTCTTT
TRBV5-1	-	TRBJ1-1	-	CASSYYKDRNTEAFF	TGCGCCAGCAGCTACTATAAGGACAGGAACACTGAAGCTTTCTTT
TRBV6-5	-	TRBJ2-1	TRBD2	CASSSIAGLKVHEQFF	TGTGCCAGCAGTTCGATAGCGGGATTGAAGGTCCATGAGCAGTTCTTC